A selection of T cell receptor beta chains follows, all from one sample in a study of spatial heterogeneity in lung cancer. TCRdb used MiXCR to reprocess the 5' RACE reads, holding one entry per CDR3 protein. The table has around 9,900 distinct CDR3 sequences, less than 6.5% seen once. The specimen was lung tumor tissue, collected at surgery. The receptor source for this set is a female donor with early-stage non-small cell lung cancer. The CDR3 runs from the conserved cysteine through the conserved F or W. The D gene is left open where the match is weak. Clone size is not always given. Where it is, it says once, few, many or a class for expanded clones.

size	D	V	J	DNA	CDR3
many	TRBD1	TRBV29-1	TRBJ2-5	TGCAGCGTTCGGACAGGGGAAGAGACCCAGTACTTC	CSVRTGEETQYF
many	-	TRBV11-1	TRBJ2-5	TGTGCCAGCAGTGAAAGACAGGGAGGCGAGACCCAGTACTTC	CASSERQGGETQYF
many	TRBD1	TRBV7-7	TRBJ2-5	TGTGCCAGCAGTCTAAACAGGGGGCCGGAAGAGACCCAGTACTTC	CASSLNRGPEETQYF
-	-	TRBV25-1	TRBJ2-2	TGTGCCAGCAGTGCCAGGGATCTGAACACCGGGGAGCTGTTTTTT	CASSARDLNTGELFF
many	-	TRBV12-3/TRBV12-4	TRBJ2-2	TGTGCCAGCAGCCCCTTAGGGGCCAACACCGGGGAGCTGTTTTTT	CASSPLGANTGELFF
-	-	TRBV6-2/TRBV6-3	TRBJ2-3	TGTGCCAGCAGCCACACGTGGGATATGCAGTATTTT	CASSHTWDMQYF
many	-	TRBV29-1	TRBJ2-1	TGCAGCGTTGAGGTCAACAATGAGCAGTTCTTC	CSVEVNNEQFF
large	-	TRBV9	TRBJ2-1	TGTGCCAGCAGCGTAAGTTCCGGTGAGCAGTTCTTC	CASSVSSGEQFF
many	-	TRBV6-4	TRBJ1-6	TGTGCCAGCAGTGAAACAAGCTCCTATAATTCACCCCTCCACTTT	CASSETSSYNSPLHF
medium-sized	TRBD2	TRBV20-1	TRBJ2-1	TGCAGTGCTAGAGATCCCGCTAGCGGATACAATGAGCAGTTCTTC	CSARDPASGYNEQFF
many	-	TRBV6-5	TRBJ2-1	TGTGCCAGCAGTCGTCAGGGAGGTGAGCAGTTCTTC	CASSRQGGEQFF
many	TRBD1	TRBV5-1	TRBJ2-7	TGCGCCAGCAGCCAATCCCCGGGACAGGGGGAATACGAGCAGTACTTC	CASSQSPGQGEYEQYF
medium-sized	-	TRBV7-2	TRBJ2-2	TGTGCCAGCAGCTTAGGGAGGGGCACCGGGGAGCTGTTTTTT	CASSLGRGTGELFF
-	TRBD2	TRBV7-2	TRBJ2-1	TGTGCCAGCAGCTTAGAAGCGGGGCTAGTCGGATTAGGATCCTACAATGAGCAGTTCTTC	CASSLEAGLVGLGSYNEQFF
many	TRBD1	TRBV30	TRBJ2-7	TGTGCCTGCGCCCTCATGCCTGGGACAGGGGGCTCGTTTTCCCTAGAGCAGTACTTC	CACALMPGTGGSFSLEQYF
many	-	TRBV5-4	TRBJ2-2	TGTGCCAGCAGTCCAAGCCTGGGGGCCGCGGGCACCGGGGAGCTGTTTTTT	CASSPSLGAAGTGELFF
few	-	TRBV6-2/TRBV6-3	TRBJ1-5	TGTGCCAGCGCAGGGAGCAATCAGCCCCAGCATTTT	CASAGSNQPQHF
few	-	TRBV12-5	TRBJ1-1	TGTGCTAGTGGTCCAAGACAGAACACTGAAGCTTTCTTT	CASGPRQNTEAFF
-	TRBD2	TRBV11-2	TRBJ2-3	TGTGCCAGCAGCTTAGACTCTTCTAGCGGGAGAAGAATTTGGTTGGTTCGGGATACGCAGTATTTT	CASSLDSSSGRRIWLVRDTQYF
many	-	TRBV7-2	TRBJ1-2	TGTGCCAGCAGCTTAGTCAGGGGCGGCTATGGCTACACCTTC	CASSLVRGGYGYTF
many	TRBD2	TRBV20-1	TRBJ2-5	TGCAGTGCTAGAGATAGGCTAGCGGGAGTACGAGAGACCCAGTACTTC	CSARDRLAGVRETQYF
medium-sized	-	TRBV5-6	TRBJ2-6	TGTGCCAGCAGCTTGCTCCCCTCTGGGGCCAACGTCCTGACTTTC	CASSLLPSGANVLTF
medium-sized	-	TRBV11-1	TRBJ2-1	TGTGCCAGCAGCTTAGCCCTGGGCTATTGGGAGCAGTTCTTC	CASSLALGYWEQFF
-	-	TRBV7-2	TRBJ2-7	TGTGCCAGCAGCCCTGCGACTAGACGATACGAGCAGTACTTC	CASSPATRRYEQYF
many	-	TRBV7-2	TRBJ1-1	TGTGCCAGCAGCTTTCAGGGGAACACTGAAGCTTTCTTT	CASSFQGNTEAFF
many	-	TRBV7-9	TRBJ2-2	TGTGCCAGCAGCTTGGGCAGCGCGGACACCGGGGAGCTGTTTTTT	CASSLGSADTGELFF
medium-sized	-	TRBV20-1	TRBJ2-1	TGCAGTGCTGCTCCTGGGAGCTACAATGAGCAGTTCTTC	CSAAPGSYNEQFF
many	TRBD1	TRBV6-1	TRBJ1-2	TGTGCCAGCAGTCCAGACAGGGGCTATGGCTACACCTTC	CASSPDRGYGYTF
many	-	TRBV20-1	TRBJ1-5	TGCAGTGCTAGAGGATTTAGCAATCAGCCCCAGCATTTT	CSARGFSNQPQHF
many	-	TRBV7-9	TRBJ2-5	TGTGCCAGCAGCACAACGTTTGGAGAGACCCAGTACTTC	CASSTTFGETQYF
medium-sized	TRBD1	TRBV4-3	TRBJ1-6	TGCGCCAGCAGCCAACGGACAGGGGTAATTTCACCCCTCCACTTT	CASSQRTGVISPLHF
many	TRBD2	TRBV6-5	TRBJ2-3	TGTGCCAGCAGACTAGCGGGGGGAGATACGCAGTATTTT	CASRLAGGDTQYF
many	TRBD2	TRBV6-2/TRBV6-3	TRBJ2-1	TGTGCCAGCAGCCGCGGACTAGCGGGGGGCGATAATGAGCAGTTCTTC	CASSRGLAGGDNEQFF
medium-sized	TRBD1	TRBV7-8	TRBJ2-2	TGTGCCAGCAGTAGGCGGACAGGACCCACCGGGGAGCTGTTTTTT	CASSRRTGPTGELFF
many	-	TRBV7-6	TRBJ2-1	TGTGCCAGCAGCCTCCTCGGAGGTGAGCAGTTCTTC	CASSLLGGEQFF
many	TRBD1	TRBV4-2	TRBJ1-1	TGTGCCAGCAGCCAAGACGTGGACAGGGCCATTGCTGAGAACACTGAAGCTTTCTTT	CASSQDVDRAIAENTEAFF
many	-	TRBV11-1	TRBJ1-2	TGTGCCAGCAGCCCCCCCTGGGGGACCTATGGCTACACCTTC	CASSPPWGTYGYTF
many	TRBD1	TRBV3-1	TRBJ1-4	TGTGCCAGCAGCCAGGTCCCGGGACAGGTATTTAATGAAAAACTGTTTTTT	CASSQVPGQVFNEKLFF
many	-	TRBV11-2	TRBJ2-3	TGTGCCAGCAGCTTAGATCTTCCGACCGGGGCCTCTCCCACAGATACGCAGTATTTT	CASSLDLPTGASPTDTQYF
many	-	TRBV19	TRBJ1-5	TGTGCCAGTAGTATAGTTTGGGGCAATCAGCCCCAGCATTTT	CASSIVWGNQPQHF
many	-	TRBV3-1	TRBJ1-2	TGTGCCAGCAGCGCCGGGGCAAGCTTACCCCACTATGGCTACACCTTC	CASSAGASLPHYGYTF
many	-	TRBV7-6	TRBJ2-3	TGTGCCAGCAGCTCTTTTTATACAGATACGCAGTATTTT	CASSSFYTDTQYF
many	-	TRBV18	TRBJ1-3	TGTGCCAGCTCACCCCTCGGGGACTCTGGAAACACCATATATTTT	CASSPLGDSGNTIYF
medium-sized	TRBD1	TRBV7-2	TRBJ1-5	TGTGCCAGCAGCTTAGCATCACAGGGGTCTCAGCATTTT	CASSLASQGSQHF
many	TRBD2	TRBV7-2	TRBJ2-4	TGTGCCAGCAGCCCCGTCGGTAGCGGGAGGTCGAACTTC	CASSPVGSGRSNF
many	-	TRBV6-6	TRBJ2-1	TGTGCCAGCAGGCCCGACTGGGGACAAGGACCAAATGAGCAGTTCTTC	CASRPDWGQGPNEQFF
many	TRBD2	TRBV2	TRBJ2-1	TGTGCCAGCAGTGTTGGCACTAGCGGGGGGGTTTACAATGAGCAGTTCTTC	CASSVGTSGGVYNEQFF
many	-	TRBV5-6	TRBJ2-1	TGTGCCAGCAGCGCCCCAGGGGCCTGGCGGGATGAGCAGTTCTTC	CASSAPGAWRDEQFF
many	TRBD1	TRBV12-3/TRBV12-4	TRBJ2-3	TGTGCCAGCAGTAGACGGGACAGCAAGACAGATACGCAGTATTTT	CASSRRDSKTDTQYF
-	-	TRBV12-3/TRBV12-4	TRBJ2-5	TGTGCCAGCAGCCCCCCGGACAACCAAGAGACCCAGTACTTC	CASSPPDNQETQYF
medium-sized	TRBD2	TRBV19	TRBJ2-1	TGTGCCAGTACCCTACAGGGACTAGCGGGACGCAATGAGCAGTTCTTC	CASTLQGLAGRNEQFF
medium-sized	TRBD1	TRBV19	TRBJ1-2	TGTGCCAGTAGTATACAGGGGGCGCCGGGCTACACCTTC	CASSIQGAPGYTF
medium-sized	TRBD2	TRBV5-4	TRBJ2-5	TGTGCCAGCAGCTCGAGGATAGCGGGGCAAGAGACCCAGTACTTC	CASSSRIAGQETQYF
-	TRBD1	TRBV23-1	TRBJ2-7	TGCGCCAGCAGTCAGCCGGACAGGGCCCACGAGCAGTACTTC	CASSQPDRAHEQYF
many	-	TRBV2	TRBJ1-1	TGTGCCAGCAGTGTACAGGAAATGAACACTGAAGCTTTCTTT	CASSVQEMNTEAFF
many	TRBD2	TRBV7-8	TRBJ2-5	TGTGCCAGCAGCCGTAAGTCTAGCGGGATTGGAGAGACCCAGTACTTC	CASSRKSSGIGETQYF
many	TRBD2	TRBV6-5	TRBJ2-2	TGTGCCAGCAGGACCGGGACTAGCGCGGCCGGGGAGCTGTTTTTT	CASRTGTSAAGELFF
-	TRBD2	TRBV7-9	TRBJ2-1	TGTGCCAGCAGCTTCGGGACTAGCGGCAATGAGCAGTTCTTC	CASSFGTSGNEQFF